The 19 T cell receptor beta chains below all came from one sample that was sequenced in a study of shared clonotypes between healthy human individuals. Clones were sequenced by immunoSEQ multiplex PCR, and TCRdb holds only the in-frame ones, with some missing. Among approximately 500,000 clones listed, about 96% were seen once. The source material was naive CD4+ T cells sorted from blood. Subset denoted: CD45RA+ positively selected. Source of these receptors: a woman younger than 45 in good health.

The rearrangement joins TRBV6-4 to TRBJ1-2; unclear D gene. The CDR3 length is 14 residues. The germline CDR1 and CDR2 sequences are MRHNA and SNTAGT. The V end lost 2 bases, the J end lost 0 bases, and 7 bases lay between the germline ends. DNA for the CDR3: TGTGCCAGCAGTGACACGAGAGCTAACTATGGCTACACCTTC. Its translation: CASSDTRANYGYTF.

This CDR3 reads CASSQTQLAAHEQYF. The CDR3 DNA reads as TGTGCCAGCTCACAAACTCAACTAGCGGCCCACGAGCAGTACTTC. The chain combines TRBV18 with TRBJ2-7, with TRBD2 matching 8 bases. Germline assignment: CDR1 KGHSH and CDR2 LQKENI. This CDR3 has 15 amino acids. After removal of 4 bases from V and 5 bases from J, the junction contained 10 bases not matched to a gene.

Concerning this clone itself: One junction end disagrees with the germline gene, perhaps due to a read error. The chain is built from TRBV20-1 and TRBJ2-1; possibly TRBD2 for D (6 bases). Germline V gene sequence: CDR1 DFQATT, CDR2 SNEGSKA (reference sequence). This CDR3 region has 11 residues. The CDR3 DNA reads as TGCAGTGCCAGAGTGGGGGGTGGACAGTTCTTC. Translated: CSARVGGGQFF.

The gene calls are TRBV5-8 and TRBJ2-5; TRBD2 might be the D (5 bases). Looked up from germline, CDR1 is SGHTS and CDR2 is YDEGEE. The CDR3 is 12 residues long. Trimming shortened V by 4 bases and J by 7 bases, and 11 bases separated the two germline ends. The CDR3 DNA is TGTGCCAGCAGCGTATCAGCGGTGACCCAGTACTTC. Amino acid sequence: CASSVSAVTQYF. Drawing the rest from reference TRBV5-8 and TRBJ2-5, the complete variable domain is EAGVTQSPTHLIKTRGQQATLRCSPISGHTSVYWYQQALGLGLQFLLWYDEGEERNRGNFPPRFSGRQFPNYSSELNVNALELEDSALYLCASSVSAVTQYFGPGTRLLVL.

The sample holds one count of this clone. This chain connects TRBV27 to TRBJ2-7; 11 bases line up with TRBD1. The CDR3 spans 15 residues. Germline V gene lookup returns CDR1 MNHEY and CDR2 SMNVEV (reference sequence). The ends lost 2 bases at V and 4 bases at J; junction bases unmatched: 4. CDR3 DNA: TGTGCCAGCAGTTTAAGGGGGACAGGGGGTTACGAGCAGTACTTC. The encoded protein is CASSLRGTGGYEQYF.

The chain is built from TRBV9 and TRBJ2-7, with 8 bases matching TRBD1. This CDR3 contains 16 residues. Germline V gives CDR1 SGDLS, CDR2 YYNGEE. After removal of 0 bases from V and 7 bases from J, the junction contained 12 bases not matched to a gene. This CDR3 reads CASSVDGRTGTGEQYF. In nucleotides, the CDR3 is TGTGCCAGCAGCGTAGATGGCCGGACAGGGACGGGGGAGCAGTACTTC. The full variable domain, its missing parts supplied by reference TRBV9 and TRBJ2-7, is DSGVTQTPKHLITATGQRVTLRCSPRSGDLSVYWYQQSLDQGLQFLIQYYNGEERAKGNILERFSAQQFPDLHSELNLSSLELGDSALYFCASSVDGRTGTGEQYFGPGTRLTVT.

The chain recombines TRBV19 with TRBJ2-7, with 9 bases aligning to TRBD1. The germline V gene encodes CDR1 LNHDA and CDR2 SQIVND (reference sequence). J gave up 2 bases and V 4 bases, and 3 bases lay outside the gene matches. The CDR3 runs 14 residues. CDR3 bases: TGTGCCAGTAGTACCGGGACAGGGCCCTACGAGCAGTACTTC. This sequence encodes CASSTGTGPYEQYF.

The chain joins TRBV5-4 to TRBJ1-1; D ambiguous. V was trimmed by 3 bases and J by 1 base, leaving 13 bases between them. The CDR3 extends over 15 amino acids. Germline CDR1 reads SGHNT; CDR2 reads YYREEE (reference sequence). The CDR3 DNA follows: TGTGCCAGCAGCTGGACTCCCCGGCAGAACACTGAAGCTTTCTTT. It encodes CASSWTPRQNTEAFF.

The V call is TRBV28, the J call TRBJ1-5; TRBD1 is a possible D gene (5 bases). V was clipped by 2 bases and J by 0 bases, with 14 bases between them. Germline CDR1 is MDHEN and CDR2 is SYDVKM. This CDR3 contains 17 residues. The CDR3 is CASSLPRTLNSNQPQHF. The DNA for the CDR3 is TGTGCCAGCAGTTTACCCCGGACACTTAATAGCAATCAGCCCCAGCATTTT.

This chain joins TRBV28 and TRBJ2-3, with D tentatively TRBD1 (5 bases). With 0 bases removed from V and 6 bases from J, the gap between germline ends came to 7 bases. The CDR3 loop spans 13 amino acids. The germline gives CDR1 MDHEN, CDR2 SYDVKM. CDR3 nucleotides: TGTGCCAGCAGTTTATGGGGGCGGGATACGCAGTATTTT. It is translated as CASSLWGRDTQYF.

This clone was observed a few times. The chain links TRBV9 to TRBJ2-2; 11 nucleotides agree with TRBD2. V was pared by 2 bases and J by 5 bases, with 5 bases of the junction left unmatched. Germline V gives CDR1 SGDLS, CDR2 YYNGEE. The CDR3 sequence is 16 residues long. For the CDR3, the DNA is TGTGCCAGCAGCGTCACTAGCGGGAGATGGACCGGGGAGCTGTTTTTT. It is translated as CASSVTSGRWTGELFF.

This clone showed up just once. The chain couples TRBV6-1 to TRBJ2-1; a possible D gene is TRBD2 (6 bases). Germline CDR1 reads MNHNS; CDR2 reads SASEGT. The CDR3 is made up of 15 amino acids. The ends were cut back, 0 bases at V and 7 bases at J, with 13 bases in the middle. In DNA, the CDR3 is TGTGCCAGCAGTGAAGCTGGGGGAGGAGCAAATGAGCAGTTCTTC. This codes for CASSEAGGGANEQFF.

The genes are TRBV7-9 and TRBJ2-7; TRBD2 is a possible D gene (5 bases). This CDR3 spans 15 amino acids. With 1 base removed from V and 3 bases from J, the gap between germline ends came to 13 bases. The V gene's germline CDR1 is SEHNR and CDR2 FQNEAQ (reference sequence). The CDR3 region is CASSLGSGRDYEQYF. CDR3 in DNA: TGTGCCAGCAGCTTAGGTTCTGGACGGGACTACGAGCAGTACTTC. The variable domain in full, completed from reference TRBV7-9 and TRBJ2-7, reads DTGVSQNPRHKITKRGQNVTFRCDPISEHNRLYWYRQTLGQGPEFLTYFQNEAQLEKSRLLSDRFSAERPKGSFSTLEIQRTEQGDSAMYLCASSLGSGRDYEQYFGPGTRLTVT.

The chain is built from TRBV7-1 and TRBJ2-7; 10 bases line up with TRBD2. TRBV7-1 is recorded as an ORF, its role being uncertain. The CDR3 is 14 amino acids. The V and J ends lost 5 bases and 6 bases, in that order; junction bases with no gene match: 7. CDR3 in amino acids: CASSPTGTSAEQYF. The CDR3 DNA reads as TGTGCCAGCAGCCCGACAGGGACTAGCGCCGAGCAGTACTTC.

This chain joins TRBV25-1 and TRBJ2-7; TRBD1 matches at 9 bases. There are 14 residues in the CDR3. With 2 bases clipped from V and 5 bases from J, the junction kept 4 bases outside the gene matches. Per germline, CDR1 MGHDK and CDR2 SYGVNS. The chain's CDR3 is CASSEIQGADEQYF. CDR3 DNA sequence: TGTGCCAGCAGTGAAATACAGGGGGCCGACGAGCAGTACTTC.

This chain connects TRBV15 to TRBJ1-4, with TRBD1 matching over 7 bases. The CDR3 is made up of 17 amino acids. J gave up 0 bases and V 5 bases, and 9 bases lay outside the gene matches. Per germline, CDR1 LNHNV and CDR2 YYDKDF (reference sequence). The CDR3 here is CATSGGTEFSTNEKLFF. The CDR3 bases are TGTGCCACCAGCGGGGGGACAGAATTCTCAACTAATGAAAAACTGTTTTTT.

CDR3 amino acids: CASSEISGTYNEQFF. CDR3 coding DNA: TGTGCCAGCAGTGAAATTAGCGGGACCTACAATGAGCAGTTCTTC. V gene TRBV2 combines with J gene TRBJ2-1; TRBD2 aligns across 8 bases. Germline CDR1 is SNHLY and CDR2 is FYNNEI. Trimming at V came to 2 bases and at J to 2 bases, leaving 2 bases not matched to a gene. The CDR3 length is 15 residues.

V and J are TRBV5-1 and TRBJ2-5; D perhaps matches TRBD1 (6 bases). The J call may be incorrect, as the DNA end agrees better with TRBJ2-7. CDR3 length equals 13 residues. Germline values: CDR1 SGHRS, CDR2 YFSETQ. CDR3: CASTLQGSYEQYF. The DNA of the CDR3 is TGCGCCAGCACCCTACAGGGCTCCTACGAGCAGTACTTC.

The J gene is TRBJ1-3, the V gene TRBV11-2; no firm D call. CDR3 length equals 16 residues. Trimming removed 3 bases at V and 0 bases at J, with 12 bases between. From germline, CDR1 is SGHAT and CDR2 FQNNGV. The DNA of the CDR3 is TGTGCCAGCAGCTTCCTTTGGACGGACTCTGGAAACACCATATATTTT. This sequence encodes CASSFLWTDSGNTIYF.